This T cell receptor beta chain was recorded in a study of response to subunit inactivated influenza vaccine. Study results and limitations: It was suggested by the authors that few new T cells are recruited by each seasonal influenza vaccination.

This clonotype was counted many times. The antigen is unknown. TCRdb analysed the RT-PCR reads with MiXCR anew, one entry per CDR3 protein. The sample records 450,000 to 600,000 distinct CDR3 sequences, less than 10% being singletons. This CDR3 has 16 amino acids. Per germline, CDR1 DFQATT and CDR2 SNEGSKA (reference sequence). The ends lost 6 bases at V and 4 bases at J; junction bases unmatched: 10. Sequencing was performed on PBMCs from blood, taken 23 months after vaccination. The rearrangement uses TRBV20-1 and TRBJ2-2, with 11 bases fitting TRBD1. The receptor was derived from a man between 50 and 69 years old who received an inactivated influenza vaccine. The CDR3 region has the DNA TGCAGTGCAAGAACTATCGGACAGGGGGCCACCGGGGAGCTGTTTTTT. Translation: CSARTIGQGATGELFF.